Listed below are T cell receptor beta chains from one sample, sequenced in a study of blood T cell repertoires in COVID-19. Profiling relied on immunoSEQ multiplex PCR, and the TCRdb table lists in-frame clones only, not all of them. Here the sample spans roughly 90,000 clones, approximately 80% being singletons. The sequenced material came from peripheral blood. The receptors originated from a woman in her 70s with acute or convalescent COVID-19. Both conserved end residues are part of each CDR3.

CDR3: CASSQSHGNHGYTF
V: TRBV16

CDR3: CASSAYGIRANVLTF
V: TRBV9

CDR3: CASSPLPRTSGYNEQFF
V: TRBV27

CDR3: CASSLGDRGGETQYF
V: TRBV5-5

CDR3: CASSELAGNQETQYF
V: TRBV6-1

CDR3: CASLRDKSSYEQYF
V: TRBV2

CDR3: CASSEAQGLTEAFF
V: TRBV6-1

CDR3: CASSRTGRADEQFF
V: TRBV5-1

CDR3: CATSDPLGRGTPHTEAFF
V: TRBV24-1

CDR3: CATSIEQGADTQYF
V: TRBV15

CDR3: CASSLRRTEEQYF
V: TRBV7-2

CDR3: CASSESPGQVHYEQYF
V: TRBV9

CDR3: CASSPGQRMVF
V: TRBV6-5

CDR3: CATTEMTGRLEKLFF
V: TRBV15

CDR3: CASSSDRGKTQYF
V: TRBV18

CDR3: CAGRTGQNTEAFF
V: TRBV2

CDR3: CASSQDRGNQPQHF
V: TRBV7-2

CDR3: CASRGTGANQPQHF
V: TRBV2

CDR3: CASSQAAGGNGELFF
V: TRBV14

CDR3: CASNRGNYGYTF
V: TRBV2

CDR3: CASSLGADGGELFF
V: TRBV5-1

CDR3: CASSRQGKDYGYTF
V: TRBV13

CDR3: CASSYANAVIGSPLHF
V: TRBV6-2/TRBV6-3

CDR3: CASSLRLAKNIQYF
V: TRBV11-2

CDR3: CASSSVRGDSSGNTIYF
V: TRBV28

CDR3: CASTSRREGADTQYF
V: TRBV11-2

CDR3: CASSVKLNTEAFF
V: TRBV25-1

CDR3: CSASSGRQGIQYF
V: TRBV20-1

CDR3: CSASSLYEQYF
V: TRBV20-1

CDR3: CASSLGADRGRSEQYF
V: TRBV7-6

CDR3: CASRDSGVGYEQYF
V: TRBV6-5

CDR3: CASSYTGAVDNEQFF
V: TRBV5-6

CDR3: CASSLRGRLAGAGELFF
V: TRBV7-6

CDR3: CAWSAFMRAADTQYF
V: TRBV30

CDR3: CASSLDGGLTREQFF
V: TRBV7-2

CDR3: CASSLLGSYNGQFF
V: TRBV27

CDR3: CASSLGQGADPYADGYTF
V: TRBV6-6

CDR3: CASRSGTANEKLFF
V: TRBV3-1/TRBV3-2

CDR3: CASSLGGTSSYEQYF
V: TRBV27

CDR3: CASGDTMETEAFF
V: TRBV2

CDR3: CASSLGRIQGQRNQPQHF
V: TRBV28

CDR3: CASSYSDRAGNTIYF
V: TRBV6-5

CDR3: CASKNREDNSPLHF
V: TRBV27

CDR3: CASSHFILAGGYNEQFF
V: TRBV5-5

CDR3: CASSSLAGTAYNEQFF
V: TRBV2